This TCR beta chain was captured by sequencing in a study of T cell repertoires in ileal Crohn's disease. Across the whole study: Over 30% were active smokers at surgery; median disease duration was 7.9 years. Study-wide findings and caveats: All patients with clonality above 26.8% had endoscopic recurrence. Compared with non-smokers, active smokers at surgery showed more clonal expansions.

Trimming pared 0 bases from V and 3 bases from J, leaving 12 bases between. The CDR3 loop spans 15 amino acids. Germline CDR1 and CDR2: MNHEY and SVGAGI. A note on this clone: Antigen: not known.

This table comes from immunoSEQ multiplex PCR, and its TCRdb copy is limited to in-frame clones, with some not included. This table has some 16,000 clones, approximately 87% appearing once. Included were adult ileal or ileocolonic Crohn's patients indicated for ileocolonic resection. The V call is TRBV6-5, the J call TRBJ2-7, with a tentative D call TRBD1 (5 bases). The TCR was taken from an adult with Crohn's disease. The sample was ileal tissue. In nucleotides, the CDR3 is TGTGCCAGCAGTTACTCCCGCCAGGGTCTCTACGAGCAGTACTTC. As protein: CASSYSRQGLYEQYF.